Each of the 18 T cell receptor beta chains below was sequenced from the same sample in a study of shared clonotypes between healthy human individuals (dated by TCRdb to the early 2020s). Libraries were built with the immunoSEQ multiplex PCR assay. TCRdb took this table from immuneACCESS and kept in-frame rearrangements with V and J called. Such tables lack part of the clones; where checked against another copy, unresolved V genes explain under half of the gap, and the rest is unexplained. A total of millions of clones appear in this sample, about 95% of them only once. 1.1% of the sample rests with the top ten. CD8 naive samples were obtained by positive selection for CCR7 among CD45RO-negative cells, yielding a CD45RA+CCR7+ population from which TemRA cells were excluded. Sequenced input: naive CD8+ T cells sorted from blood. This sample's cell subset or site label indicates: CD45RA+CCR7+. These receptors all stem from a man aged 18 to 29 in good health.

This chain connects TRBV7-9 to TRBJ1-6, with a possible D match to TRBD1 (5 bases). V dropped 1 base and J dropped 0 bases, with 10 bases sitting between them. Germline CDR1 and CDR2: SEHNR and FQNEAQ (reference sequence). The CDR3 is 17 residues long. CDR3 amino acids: CASSLGDGDSYNSPLHF. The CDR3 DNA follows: TGTGCCAGCAGCTTAGGGGACGGAGACTCCTATAATTCACCCCTCCACTTT.

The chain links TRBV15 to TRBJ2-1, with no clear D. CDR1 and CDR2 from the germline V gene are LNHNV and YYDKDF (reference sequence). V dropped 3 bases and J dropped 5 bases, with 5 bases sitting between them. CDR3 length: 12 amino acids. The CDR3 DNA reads TGTGCCACCAGCAGGTCTAACAATGAGCAGTTCTTC. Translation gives CATSRSNNEQFF. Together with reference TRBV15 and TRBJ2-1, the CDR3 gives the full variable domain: DAMVIQNPRYQVTQFGKPVTLSCSQTLNHNVMYWYQQKSSQAPKLLFHYYDKDFNNEADTPDNFQSRRPNTSFCFLDIRSPGLGDTAMYLCATSRSNNEQFFGPGTRLTVL.

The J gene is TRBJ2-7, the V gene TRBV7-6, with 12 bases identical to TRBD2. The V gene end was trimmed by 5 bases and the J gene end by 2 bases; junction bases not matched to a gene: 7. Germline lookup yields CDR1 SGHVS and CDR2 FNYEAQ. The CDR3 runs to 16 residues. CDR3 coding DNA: TGTGCCAGCAGCCCACTAGCGGGAGGCCTCACCTACGAGCAGTACTTC. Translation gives CASSPLAGGLTYEQYF. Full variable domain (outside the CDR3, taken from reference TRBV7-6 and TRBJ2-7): GAGVSQSPRYKVTKRGQDVALRCDPISGHVSLYWYRQALGQGPEFLTYFNYEAQQDKSGLPNDRFSAERPEGSISTLTIQRTEQRDSAMYRCASSPLAGGLTYEQYFGPGTRLTVT.

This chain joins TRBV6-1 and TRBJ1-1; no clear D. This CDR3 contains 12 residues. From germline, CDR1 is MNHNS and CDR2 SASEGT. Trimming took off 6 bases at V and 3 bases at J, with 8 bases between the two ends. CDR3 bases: TGTGCCAGCAGCCTACAGTACACTGAAGCTTTCTTT. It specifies CASSLQYTEAFF.

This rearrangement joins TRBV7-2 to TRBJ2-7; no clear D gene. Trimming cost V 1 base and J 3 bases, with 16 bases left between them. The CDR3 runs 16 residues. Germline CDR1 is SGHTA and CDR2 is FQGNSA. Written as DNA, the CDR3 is TGTGCCAGCAGCTTAGAGCGTCTAGAGCTCCGCTACGAGCAGTACTTC. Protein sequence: CASSLERLELRYEQYF.

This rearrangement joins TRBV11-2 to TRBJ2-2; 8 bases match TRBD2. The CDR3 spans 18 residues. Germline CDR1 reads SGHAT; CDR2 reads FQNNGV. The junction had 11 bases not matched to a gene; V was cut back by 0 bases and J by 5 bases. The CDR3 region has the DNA TGTGCCAGCAGCTTAGATCGGTTTAGCGGGGCTAGAACCGGGGAGCTGTTTTTT. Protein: CASSLDRFSGARTGELFF. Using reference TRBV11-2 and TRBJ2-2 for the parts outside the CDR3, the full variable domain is EAGVAQSPRYKIIEKRQSVAFWCNPISGHATLYWYQQILGQGPKLLIQFQNNGVVDDSQLPKDRFSAERLKGVDSTLKIQPAKLEDSAVYLCASSLDRFSGARTGELFFGEGSRLTVL.

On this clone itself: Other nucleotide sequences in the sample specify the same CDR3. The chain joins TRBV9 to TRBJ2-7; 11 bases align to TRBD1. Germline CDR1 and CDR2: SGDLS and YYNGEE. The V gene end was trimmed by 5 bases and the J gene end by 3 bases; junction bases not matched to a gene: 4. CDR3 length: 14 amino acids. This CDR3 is CASSLGTGGYEQYF. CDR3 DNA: TGTGCCAGCAGTCTAGGGACAGGGGGCTACGAGCAGTACTTC.

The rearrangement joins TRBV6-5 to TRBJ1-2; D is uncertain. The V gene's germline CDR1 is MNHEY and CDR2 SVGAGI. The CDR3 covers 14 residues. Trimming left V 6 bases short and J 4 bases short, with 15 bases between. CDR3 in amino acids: CASSLSEGLYGYTF. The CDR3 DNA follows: TGTGCCAGCAGCCTTTCCGAGGGCCTCTATGGCTACACCTTC.

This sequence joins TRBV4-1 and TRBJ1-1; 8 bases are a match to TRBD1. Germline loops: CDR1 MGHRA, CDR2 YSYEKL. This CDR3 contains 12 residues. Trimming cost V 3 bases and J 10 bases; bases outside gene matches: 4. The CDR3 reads CASSHVQGGAFF. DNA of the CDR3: TGCGCCAGCAGCCACGTACAGGGGGGAGCTTTCTTT.

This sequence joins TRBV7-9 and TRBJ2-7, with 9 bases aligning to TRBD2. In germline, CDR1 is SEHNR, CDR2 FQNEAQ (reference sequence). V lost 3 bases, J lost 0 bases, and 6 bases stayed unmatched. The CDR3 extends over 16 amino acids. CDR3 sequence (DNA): TGTGCCAGCAGCTTTACTAGCGGGCCGAGCTCCTACGAGCAGTACTTC. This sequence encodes CASSFTSGPSSYEQYF.

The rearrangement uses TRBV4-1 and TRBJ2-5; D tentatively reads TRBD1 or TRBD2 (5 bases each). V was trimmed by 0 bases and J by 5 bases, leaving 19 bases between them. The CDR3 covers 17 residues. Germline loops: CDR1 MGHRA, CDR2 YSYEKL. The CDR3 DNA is TGCGCCAGCAGCCAAGATCGCCCCGGGACGTTCGGGGAGACCCAGTACTTC. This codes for CASSQDRPGTFGETQYF.

In DNA, the CDR3 is TGTGCCAGCAGCTCACAGAGGGCCGGGGAGCTGTTTTTT. This gives the protein CASSSQRAGELFF. J is TRBJ2-2 and V is TRBV6-6; a possible D gene is TRBD2 (5 bases). This CDR3 is 13 amino acids long. The germline CDR1 and CDR2 sequences are MNHNY and SVGAGI (reference sequence). Trimming took off 6 bases at V and 6 bases at J, with 11 bases between the two ends.

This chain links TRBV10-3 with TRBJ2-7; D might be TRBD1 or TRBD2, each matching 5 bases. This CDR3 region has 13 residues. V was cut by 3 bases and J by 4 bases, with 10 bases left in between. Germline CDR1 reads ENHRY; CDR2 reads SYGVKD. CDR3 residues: CAISDLGEYEQYF. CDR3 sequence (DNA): TGTGCCATCAGTGACCTGGGGGAGTACGAGCAGTACTTC.

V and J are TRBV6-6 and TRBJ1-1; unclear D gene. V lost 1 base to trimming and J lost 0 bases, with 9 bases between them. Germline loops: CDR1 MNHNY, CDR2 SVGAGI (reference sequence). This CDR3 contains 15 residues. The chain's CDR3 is CASSYWKEMNTEAFF. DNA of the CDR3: TGTGCCAGCAGTTACTGGAAAGAGATGAACACTGAAGCTTTCTTT.

The CDR3 nucleotides are TGTGCCAGCTCACCCTCGACAGCCTCCCAAGAGACCCAGTACTTC. This translates into CASSPSTASQETQYF. The chain combines TRBV18 with TRBJ2-5; D may be TRBD1 (5 bases). CDR1 is KGHSH, CDR2 LQKENI, per germline. V was shortened by 3 bases and J by 1 base, with 12 bases between the two germline ends. CDR3 length: 15 residues.

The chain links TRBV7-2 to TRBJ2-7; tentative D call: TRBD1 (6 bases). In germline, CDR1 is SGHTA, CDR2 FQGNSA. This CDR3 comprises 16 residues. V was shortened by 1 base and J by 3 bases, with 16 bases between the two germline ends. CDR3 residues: CASSLEGRGYYYEQYF. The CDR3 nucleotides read TGTGCCAGCAGCTTAGAAGGCAGGGGTTACTACTACGAGCAGTACTTC.

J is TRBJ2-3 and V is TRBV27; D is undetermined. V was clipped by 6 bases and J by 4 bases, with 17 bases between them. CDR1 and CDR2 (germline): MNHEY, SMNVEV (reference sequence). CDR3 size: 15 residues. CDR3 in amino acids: CASSPLWGVADTQYF. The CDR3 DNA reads TGTGCCAGCAGCCCCCTCTGGGGTGTTGCAGATACGCAGTATTTT.

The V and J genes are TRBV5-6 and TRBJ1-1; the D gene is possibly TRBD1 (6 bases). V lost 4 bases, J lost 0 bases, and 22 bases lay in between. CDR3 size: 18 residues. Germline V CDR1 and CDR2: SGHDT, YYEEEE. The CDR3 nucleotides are TGTGCCAGCAGCGCCGGCTTCGGGACAAAGAAGTTGAACACTGAAGCTTTCTTT. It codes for CASSAGFGTKKLNTEAFF.